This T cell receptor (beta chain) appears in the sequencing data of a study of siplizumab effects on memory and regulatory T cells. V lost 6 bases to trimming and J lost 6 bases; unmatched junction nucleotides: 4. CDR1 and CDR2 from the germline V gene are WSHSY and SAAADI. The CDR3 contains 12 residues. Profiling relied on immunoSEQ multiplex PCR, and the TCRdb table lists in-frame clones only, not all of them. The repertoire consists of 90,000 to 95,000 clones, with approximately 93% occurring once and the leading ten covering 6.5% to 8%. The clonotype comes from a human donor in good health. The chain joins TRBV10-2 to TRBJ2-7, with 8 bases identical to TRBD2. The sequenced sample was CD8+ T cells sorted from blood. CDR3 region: CASSYSGAEQYF. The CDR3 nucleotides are TGCGCCAGCAGCTATAGCGGGGCCGAGCAGTACTTC.